This T cell receptor beta chain was found in a study of CD4 and CD8 cells across lung adenocarcinoma regions. Germline V gene data show CDR1 as MNHNS and CDR2 as SASEGT. The CDR3 contains 14 residues. Trimming took off 3 bases at V and 0 bases at J, with 6 bases between the two ends. The patients had localized lung adenocarcinoma, a non-small cell subtype. TCRdb passed the PCR reads through MiXCR, listing each CDR3 protein once. Seen here are approximately 11,000 distinct CDR3 sequences, about 50% observed once, and the top ten hold approximately 33%. The sequence derives from a female donor with lung adenocarcinoma. The CD4 and CD8 labels of this study may be unreliable. The V and J genes are TRBV6-1 and TRBJ1-3; no clear D gene. The specimen was CD8+ T cells from the center of a lung tumor. For the CDR3, the DNA is TGTGCCAGCAGTGACGGTCCCTCTGGAAACACCATATATTTT. It specifies CASSDGPSGNTIYF.